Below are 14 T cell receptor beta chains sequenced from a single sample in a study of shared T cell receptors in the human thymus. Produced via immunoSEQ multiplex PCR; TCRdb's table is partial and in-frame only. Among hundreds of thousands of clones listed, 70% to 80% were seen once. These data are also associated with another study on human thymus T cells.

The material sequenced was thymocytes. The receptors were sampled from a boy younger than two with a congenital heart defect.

CDR3 region: CASSVVGGAAETQYF. In nucleotides, the CDR3 is TGTGCCAGCAGTGTCGTAGGGGGCGCGGCAGAGACCCAGTACTTC. The rearrangement uses TRBV25-1 and TRBJ2-5, with 7 bases matching TRBD1. Germline V CDR1 and CDR2: MGHDK, SYGVNS. V lost 4 bases and J lost 4; bases outside the gene matches: 9. The CDR3 consists of 15 residues.

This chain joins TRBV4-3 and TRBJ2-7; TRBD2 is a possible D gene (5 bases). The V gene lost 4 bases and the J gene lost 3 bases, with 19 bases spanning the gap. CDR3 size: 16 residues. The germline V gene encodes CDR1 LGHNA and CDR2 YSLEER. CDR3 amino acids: CASSPRTPVSSYEQYF. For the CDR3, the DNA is TGCGCCAGCAGCCCGCGGACTCCGGTCTCGAGCTACGAGCAGTACTTC.

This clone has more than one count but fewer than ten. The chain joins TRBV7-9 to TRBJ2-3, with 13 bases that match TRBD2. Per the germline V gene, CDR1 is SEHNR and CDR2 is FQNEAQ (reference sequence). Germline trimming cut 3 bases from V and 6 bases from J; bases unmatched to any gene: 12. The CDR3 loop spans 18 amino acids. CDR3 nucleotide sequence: TGTGCCAGCAGCTTCGGACTAGCGGGAGCCGGGGAGGCGGATACGCAGTATTTT. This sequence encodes CASSFGLAGAGEADTQYF.

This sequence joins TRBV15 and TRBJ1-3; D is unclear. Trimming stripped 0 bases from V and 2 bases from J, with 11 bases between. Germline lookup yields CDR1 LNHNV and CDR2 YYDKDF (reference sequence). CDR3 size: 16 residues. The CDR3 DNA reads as TGTGCCACCAGCAGAGATCAGGCGTTTGCTGGAAACACCATATATTTT. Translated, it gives CATSRDQAFAGNTIYF. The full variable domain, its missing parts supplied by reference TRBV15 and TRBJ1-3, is DAMVIQNPRYQVTQFGKPVTLSCSQTLNHNVMYWYQQKSSQAPKLLFHYYDKDFNNEADTPDNFQSRRPNTSFCFLDIRSPGLGDTAMYLCATSRDQAFAGNTIYFGEGSWLTVV.

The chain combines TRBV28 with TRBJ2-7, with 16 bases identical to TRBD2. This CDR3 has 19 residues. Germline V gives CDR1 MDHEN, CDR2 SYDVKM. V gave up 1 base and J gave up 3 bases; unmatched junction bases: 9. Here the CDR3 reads CASSLLGLAGGPTFYEQYF. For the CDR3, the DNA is TGTGCCAGCAGTTTATTGGGACTAGCGGGAGGGCCGACCTTCTACGAGCAGTACTTC.

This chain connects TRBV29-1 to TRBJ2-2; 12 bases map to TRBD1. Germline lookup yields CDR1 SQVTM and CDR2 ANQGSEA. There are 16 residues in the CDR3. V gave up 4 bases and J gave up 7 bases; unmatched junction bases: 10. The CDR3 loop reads CSVGEGGQGANGELFF. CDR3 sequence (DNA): TGCAGCGTTGGGGAGGGGGGACAGGGGGCGAACGGGGAGCTGTTTTTT.

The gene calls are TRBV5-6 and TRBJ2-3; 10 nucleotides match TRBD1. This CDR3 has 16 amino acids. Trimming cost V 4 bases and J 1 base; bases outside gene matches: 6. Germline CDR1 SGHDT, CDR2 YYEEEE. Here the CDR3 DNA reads TGTGCCAGCAGCCCCTTCGGGACAGGGGGCACAGATACGCAGTATTTT. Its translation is CASSPFGTGGTDTQYF.

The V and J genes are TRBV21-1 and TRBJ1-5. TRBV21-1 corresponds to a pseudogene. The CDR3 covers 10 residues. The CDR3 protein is CTGFNQPQHF. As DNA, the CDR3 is TGCACGGGGTTTAATCAGCCCCAGCATTTT.

The DNA of the CDR3 is TGTGCCAGCAGGCCCTCGACTAGCGGGGCCTACAATGAGCAGTTCTTC. Protein: CASRPSTSGAYNEQFF. V and J are TRBV6-6 and TRBJ2-1; 11 nucleotides line up with TRBD2. The V segment lost 6 bases and the J segment 2 bases; nucleotides outside the gene matches: 6. From germline, CDR1 is MNHNY and CDR2 SVGAGI (reference sequence). This CDR3 has 16 residues.

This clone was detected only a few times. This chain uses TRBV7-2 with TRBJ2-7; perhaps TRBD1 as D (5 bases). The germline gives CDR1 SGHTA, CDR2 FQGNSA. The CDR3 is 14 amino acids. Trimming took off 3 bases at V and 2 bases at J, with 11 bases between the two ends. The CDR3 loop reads CASSFRASTYEQYF. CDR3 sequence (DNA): TGTGCCAGCAGCTTCAGGGCCTCTACCTACGAGCAGTACTTC.

The CDR3, as DNA: TGTGCCAGCAAGGAAATGGACAGGGCCAACAATGGCTACACCTTC. The encoded protein is CASKEMDRANNGYTF. This chain connects TRBV6-1 to TRBJ1-2, with 8 bases matching TRBD1. The V and J ends lost 7 bases and 6 bases, in that order; junction bases with no gene match: 13. CDR1 is MNHNS and CDR2 is SASEGT in the germline V gene. CDR3 size: 15 residues.

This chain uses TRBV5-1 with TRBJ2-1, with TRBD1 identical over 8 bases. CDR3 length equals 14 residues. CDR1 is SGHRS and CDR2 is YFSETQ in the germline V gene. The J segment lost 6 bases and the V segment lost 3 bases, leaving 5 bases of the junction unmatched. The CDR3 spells CASSSGTGLNEQFF. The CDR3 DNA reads TGCGCCAGCAGCTCTGGGACAGGACTCAATGAGCAGTTCTTC.

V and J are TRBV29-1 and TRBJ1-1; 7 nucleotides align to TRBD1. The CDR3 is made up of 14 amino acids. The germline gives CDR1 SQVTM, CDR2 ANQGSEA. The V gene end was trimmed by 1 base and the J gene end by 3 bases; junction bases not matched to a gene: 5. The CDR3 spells CSVEGAGGDTEAFF. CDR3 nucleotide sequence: TGCAGCGTTGAAGGGGCAGGGGGAGACACTGAAGCTTTCTTT.

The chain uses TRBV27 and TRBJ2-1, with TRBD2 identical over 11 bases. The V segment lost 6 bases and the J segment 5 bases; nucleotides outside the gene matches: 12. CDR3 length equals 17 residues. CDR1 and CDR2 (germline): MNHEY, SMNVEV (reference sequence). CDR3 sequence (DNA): TGTGCCAGCAGGGAGGGGCGGGTACTAGCGGGGGACAATGAGCAGTTCTTC. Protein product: CASREGRVLAGDNEQFF.